The rows below give T cell receptor beta chains drawn from one sample of a study of blood T cell repertoires in COVID-19. Libraries were prepared by immunoSEQ multiplex PCR; TCRdb keeps only in-frame clonotypes and omits some of them. Of tens of thousands of clones listed, approximately 83% are singletons. Sequenced: peripheral blood. Source of these receptors: a man older than 75 with COVID-19, enrolled during active disease. CDR3s include the opening cysteine and the closing phenylalanine or tryptophan. A D gene is named only where the DNA matches it firmly. Clone size is given for some rows only: seen once, a few or many times, or a class if the clone is expanded.

v_call: TRBV6-5
d_call: NA
j_call: TRBJ2-5
clone_size: NA
cdr3_aa: CASSRGAGPDGTQYF
cdr3_nt: TGTGCCAGCAGTCGAGGGGCGGGGCCGGACGGGACCCAGTACTTC

v_call: TRBV29-1
d_call: NA
j_call: TRBJ1-2
clone_size: few
cdr3_aa: CSVGTEVGLSGYTF
cdr3_nt: TGCAGCGTGGGTACCGAGGTTGGTTTAAGTGGCTACACCTTC

v_call: TRBV25-1
d_call: NA
j_call: TRBJ1-2
clone_size: NA
cdr3_aa: CASKDRTASGNGYTF
cdr3_nt: TGTGCCAGCAAAGACCGGACGGCATCAGGGAATGGCTACACCTTC

v_call: TRBV6-1
d_call: NA
j_call: TRBJ1-3
clone_size: NA
cdr3_aa: CASSALTGVPGNTIYF
cdr3_nt: TGTGCCAGCAGTGCGCTGACAGGCGTACCTGGAAACACCATATATTTT

v_call: TRBV19
d_call: TRBD1
j_call: TRBJ2-7
clone_size: NA
cdr3_aa: CASSTQGWYEQYF
cdr3_nt: TGTGCCAGTAGTACACAGGGGTGGTACGAGCAGTACTTC

v_call: TRBV28
d_call: TRBD1
j_call: TRBJ1-1
clone_size: NA
cdr3_aa: CASSFPGTGQTEAFF
cdr3_nt: TGTGCCAGCAGTTTCCCCGGGACAGGGCAGACTGAAGCTTTCTTT

v_call: TRBV11-2
d_call: NA
j_call: TRBJ1-4
clone_size: once
cdr3_aa: CASSLRTGGSNEKLFF
cdr3_nt: TGTGCCAGCAGCTTACGGACGGGGGGCTCTAATGAAAAACTGTTTTTT

v_call: TRBV30
d_call: TRBD1
j_call: TRBJ1-2
clone_size: NA
cdr3_aa: CAWSSGGGNYGYTF
cdr3_nt: TGTGCCTGGAGTTCAGGGGGCGGGAACTATGGCTACACCTTC

v_call: TRBV28
d_call: NA
j_call: TRBJ2-1
clone_size: NA
cdr3_aa: CASRPEGFWSYNEQFF
cdr3_nt: TGTGCCAGCAGACCTGAGGGTTTTTGGTCCTACAATGAGCAGTTCTTC

v_call: TRBV6-2/TRBV6-3
d_call: NA
j_call: TRBJ1-2
clone_size: NA
cdr3_aa: CASSSGLSVGYTF
cdr3_nt: TGTGCCAGCAGTTCTGGACTTAGTGTTGGCTACACCTTC

v_call: TRBV21-1
d_call: NA
j_call: TRBJ2-2
clone_size: NA
cdr3_aa: CASSPRWGDTGELFF
cdr3_nt: TGTGCCAGCAGCCCAAGGTGGGGGGACACCGGGGAGCTGTTTTTT

v_call: TRBV4-2
d_call: NA
j_call: TRBJ1-3
clone_size: NA
cdr3_aa: CASSQETRDYRNTIYF
cdr3_nt: TGTGCCAGCAGCCAAGAAACCAGGGATTATAGAAACACCATATATTTT

v_call: TRBV2
d_call: NA
j_call: TRBJ1-6
clone_size: NA
cdr3_aa: CASTTPSHGDSPLHF
cdr3_nt: TGTGCCAGCACCACCCCGAGCCATGGAGATTCACCCCTCCACTTT

v_call: TRBV28
d_call: NA
j_call: TRBJ1-1
clone_size: NA
cdr3_aa: CASWGGHYLNTEAFF
cdr3_nt: TGTGCCAGCTGGGGGGGCCATTATTTGAACACTGAAGCTTTCTTT

v_call: TRBV3-1/TRBV3-2
d_call: TRBD1
j_call: TRBJ1-2
clone_size: few
cdr3_aa: CASRRGTGGRRYGYTF
cdr3_nt: TGTGCCAGCAGGCGAGGGACAGGGGGCAGACGGTATGGCTACACCTTC

v_call: TRBV7-8
d_call: NA
j_call: TRBJ1-1
clone_size: NA
cdr3_aa: CASSHEGEAFF
cdr3_nt: TGTGCCAGCAGCCACGAGGGTGAAGCTTTCTTT

v_call: TRBV6-5
d_call: TRBD1
j_call: TRBJ1-2
clone_size: once
cdr3_aa: CASSLDRVLDGYTF
cdr3_nt: TGTGCCAGCAGTTTGGACAGGGTACTAGATGGCTACACCTTC

v_call: TRBV21-1
d_call: NA
j_call: TRBJ1-4
clone_size: NA
cdr3_aa: CASSLSTGREQSDEKLFF
cdr3_nt: TGTGCCAGCAGCCTCTCTACGGGAAGGGAGCAATCTGATGAAAAACTGTTTTTT

v_call: TRBV9
d_call: NA
j_call: TRBJ2-1
clone_size: NA
cdr3_aa: CASSAGLGYNEQFF
cdr3_nt: TGTGCCAGCAGCGCGGGACTTGGATACAATGAGCAGTTCTTC

v_call: TRBV29-1
d_call: NA
j_call: TRBJ2-2
clone_size: NA
cdr3_aa: CSSLTDYNTGELFF
cdr3_nt: TGCAGCAGCCTCACGGACTATAACACCGGGGAGCTGTTTTTT

v_call: TRBV7-6
d_call: NA
j_call: TRBJ1-1
clone_size: NA
cdr3_aa: CASSAQVGAENTEAFF
cdr3_nt: TGTGCCAGCAGCGCTCAAGTTGGAGCGGAGAACACTGAAGCTTTCTTT

v_call: TRBV7-2
d_call: NA
j_call: TRBJ2-2
clone_size: NA
cdr3_aa: CASSLGRPNTGELFF
cdr3_nt: TGTGCCAGCAGCTTAGGGAGACCGAACACCGGGGAGCTGTTTTTT

v_call: TRBV6-2/TRBV6-3
d_call: NA
j_call: TRBJ1-1
clone_size: NA
cdr3_aa: CASSLSENTEAFF
cdr3_nt: TGTGCCAGCAGTTTGAGCGAGAACACTGAAGCTTTCTTT

v_call: TRBV10-3
d_call: NA
j_call: TRBJ1-5
clone_size: NA
cdr3_aa: CAIGPTEDQPQHF
cdr3_nt: TGTGCCATCGGCCCCACCGAGGATCAGCCCCAGCATTTT

v_call: TRBV18
d_call: TRBD1
j_call: TRBJ2-5
clone_size: NA
cdr3_aa: CASSLSAPGQGETQYF
cdr3_nt: TGTGCCAGTTCCCTGAGCGCCCCGGGACAGGGAGAGACCCAGTACTTC

v_call: TRBV6-6
d_call: TRBD2
j_call: TRBJ2-5
clone_size: NA
cdr3_aa: CASRAGGHQETQYF
cdr3_nt: TGTGCCAGCAGAGCGGGGGGGCACCAAGAGACCCAGTACTTC

v_call: TRBV6-2/TRBV6-3
d_call: TRBD2
j_call: TRBJ2-2
clone_size: NA
cdr3_aa: CASSNPLTWGGTGELFF
cdr3_nt: TGTGCCAGCAGTAACCCCCTCACGTGGGGGGGGACCGGGGAGCTGTTTTTT

v_call: TRBV28
d_call: TRBD1
j_call: TRBJ1-6
clone_size: medium-sized
cdr3_aa: CASRLGGAGWGQGNSPLHF
cdr3_nt: TGTGCCAGCAGGTTAGGGGGGGCTGGCTGGGGACAGGGAAATTCACCCCTCCACTTT

v_call: TRBV4-3
d_call: NA
j_call: TRBJ2-1
clone_size: NA
cdr3_aa: CASRRYYTPKFPVWYNEQFF
cdr3_nt: TGCGCCAGCAGGCGATACTATACCCCAAAATTCCCGGTTTGGTACAATGAGCAGTTCTTC

v_call: TRBV10-3
d_call: NA
j_call: TRBJ1-1
clone_size: NA
cdr3_aa: CAISGGRSMNTEAFF
cdr3_nt: TGTGCCATCAGTGGAGGGAGGTCTATGAACACTGAAGCTTTCTTT